The clone carrying this TCR beta chain appeared many times. Its cognate antigen is unknown. Donors were healthy Caucasian individuals from Russia aged about 6 to 100. Donors each provided roughly 11 milliliters of peripheral blood. These data are taken from a study of blood T cells in healthy people across ages. In the study overall: About one barcoded beta molecule per two T cells was captured by template switching. Whole-study findings and limits: Because sorting was not performed, PBMCs prevented conclusive naive versus antigen-experienced comparison.

Germline loops: CDR1 MNHEY, CDR2 SVGAGI. There are 15 residues in the CDR3. Trimming removed 6 bases from V and 0 bases from J, with 12 bases in between. A J-beta primer mix and a sample-barcoded 5' primer were used in a second PCR of roughly 6 to 11 cycles. MiXCR was run by TCRdb on the 5' RACE reads, yielding one entry per CDR3 protein. The sample has more than 650,000 distinct CDR3 sequences; approximately 22% are singletons. Sequenced material: blood. The receptor was derived from a man aged 65-85 years in good health. V is TRBV6-5 and J is TRBJ2-1, with D tentatively TRBD1 (6 bases). CDR3 sequence: CASSPDRSSYNEQFF. The CDR3 DNA reads as TGTGCCAGCAGCCCCGACAGGAGCTCCTACAATGAGCAGTTCTTC.